This T cell receptor beta chain was captured in a study of type 1 regulatory T cells (dated by TCRdb to the early 2020s). Regarding the research as a whole: The study characterized an in vitro protocol that generated a Tr1-enriched, alloantigen-specific CD4 T cell product named T-allo10. T-allo10 was being evaluated clinically in patients with hematological malignancies who were receiving allogeneic hematopoietic stem cell transplantation.

This clonotype was seen a handful of times. The antigen this receptor binds is unknown. Base-call qualities are not available, and no considerably larger clone is one nucleotide away. The data were produced on an Illumina MiSeq. TCRdb took the public reads, trimmed them with fastp at Q25, ran MiXCR for clone calling and kept in-frame beta chains. All rows with the same CDR3 protein become a single entry with the most common DNA and genes. The sample includes around 62,000 distinct CDR3 sequences, with 50% to 70% observed a single time. The ten largest clonotypes hold 7.6% of the sample. The CDR3 contains 14 residues, cysteine and phenylalanine counted. The DNA shown is the 42-base CDR3, in frame from base 1. According to the germline V gene, CDR1 reads SGHTA and CDR2 reads FQGNSA. Trimming removed 6 bases from V and 4 bases from J; the gene matches leave 8 bases unexplained. T-allo10 cells derived from donors were reported to be host alloantigen-specific and anergic, and to suppress in an alloantigen-specific manner.

The sequence is built from TRBV7-2 and TRBJ2-5; TRBD1 agrees with 7 junctional bases. The clonotype originates from a human donor in good health. Material: cultured T cells, either the whole culture or a sorted T cell fraction (not recorded which). The cell subset or site label on this specimen signifies: Tr1-enriched cell product generated in vitro against host alloantigens. The CDR3 reads as follows: CASSLYRGPETQYF. The nucleotides read TGTGCCAGCAGTTTATATAGGGGGCCAGAGACCCAGTACTTC.